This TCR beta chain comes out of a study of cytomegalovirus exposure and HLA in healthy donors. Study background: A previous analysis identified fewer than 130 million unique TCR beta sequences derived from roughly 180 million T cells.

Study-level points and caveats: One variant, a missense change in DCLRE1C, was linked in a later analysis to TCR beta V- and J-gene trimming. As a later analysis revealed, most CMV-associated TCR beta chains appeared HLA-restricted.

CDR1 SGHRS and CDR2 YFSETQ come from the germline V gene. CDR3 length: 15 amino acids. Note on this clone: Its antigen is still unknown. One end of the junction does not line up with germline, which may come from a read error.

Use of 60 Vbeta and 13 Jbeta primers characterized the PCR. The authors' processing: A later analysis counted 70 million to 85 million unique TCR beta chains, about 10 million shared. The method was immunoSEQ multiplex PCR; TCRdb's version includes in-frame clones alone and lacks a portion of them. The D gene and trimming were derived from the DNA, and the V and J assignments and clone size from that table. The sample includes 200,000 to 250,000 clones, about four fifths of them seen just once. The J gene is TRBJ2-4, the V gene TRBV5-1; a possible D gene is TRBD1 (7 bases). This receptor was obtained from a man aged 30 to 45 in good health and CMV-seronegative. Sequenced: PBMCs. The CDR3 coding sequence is TGCGCCAGCGAGGTAGGGGGGACAGCCAAAAACATTCAGCACTTC. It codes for CASEVGGTAKNIQHF.